The TCR beta chain under discussion was sequenced for a study of blood T cells in healthy people across ages. Study context: There was about one barcoded beta molecule captured by template switching per two T cells. Findings of the study overall: Estimates drawn from one million T cells were deemed to understate diversity.

Germline CDR1 is SEHNR and CDR2 is FQNEAQ (reference sequence). This CDR3 is built from 13 residues. This clonotype came up a few times. Its target is not known. The junction departs from the called germline gene at one end, perhaps through a read error. Ranging in age from about 6 to 95, the donors were healthy Caucasian individuals from Russia. Then a second PCR, running roughly 6 to 11 cycles, was carried out with a sample-barcoded 5' primer and a J-beta primer mix. The template-switch adaptor was a 5' adaptor with 12 random nucleotides. It tagged each cDNA molecule. TCRdb ran MiXCR on the 5' RACE reads and lists one entry per CDR3 protein. The sample consists of 1,800,000 or so distinct CDR3 sequences, roughly two fifths of them appearing once.

Sequencing used blood. The TCR was taken from a human donor in good health. The V call is TRBV7-9, the J call TRBJ2-7; no clear D. The CDR3 loop is CVSRARTYTEQYF. CDR3 sequence (DNA): TGTGTCAGCAGAGCACGGACGTATACCGAGCAGTACTTC. Combining the CDR3 with reference TRBV7-9 and TRBJ2-7 gives the whole variable domain DTGVSQNPRHKITKRGQNVTFRCDPISEHNRLYWYRQTLGQGPEFLTYFQNEAQLEKSRLLSDRFSAERPKGSFSTLEIQRTEQGDSAMYLCVSRARTYTEQYFGPGTRLTVT.